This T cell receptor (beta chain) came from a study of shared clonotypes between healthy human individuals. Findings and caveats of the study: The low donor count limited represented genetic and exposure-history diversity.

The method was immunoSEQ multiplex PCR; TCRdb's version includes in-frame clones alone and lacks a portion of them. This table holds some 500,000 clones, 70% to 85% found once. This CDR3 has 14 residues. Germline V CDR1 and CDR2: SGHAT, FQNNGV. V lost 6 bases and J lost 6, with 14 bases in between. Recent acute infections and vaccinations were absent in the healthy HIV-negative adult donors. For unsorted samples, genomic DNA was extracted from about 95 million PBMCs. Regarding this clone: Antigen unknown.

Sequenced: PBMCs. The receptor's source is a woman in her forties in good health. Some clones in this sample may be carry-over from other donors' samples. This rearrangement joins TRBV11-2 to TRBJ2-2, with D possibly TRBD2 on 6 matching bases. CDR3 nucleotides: TGTGCCAGCAGTAAGGGTCCGGGAGCCGGGGAGCTGTTTTTT. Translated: CASSKGPGAGELFF.